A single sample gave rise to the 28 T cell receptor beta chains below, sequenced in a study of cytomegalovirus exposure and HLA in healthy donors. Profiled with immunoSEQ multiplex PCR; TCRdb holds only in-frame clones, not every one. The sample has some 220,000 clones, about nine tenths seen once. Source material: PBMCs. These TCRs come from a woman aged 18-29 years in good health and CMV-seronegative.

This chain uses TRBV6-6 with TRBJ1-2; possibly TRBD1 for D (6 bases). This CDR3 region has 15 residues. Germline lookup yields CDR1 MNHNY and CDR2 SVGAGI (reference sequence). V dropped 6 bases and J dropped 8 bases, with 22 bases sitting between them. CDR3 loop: CASSRERGNQDGYTF. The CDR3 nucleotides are TGTGCCAGCAGCAGGGAGAGGGGGAACCAGGACGGCTACACCTTC.

The CDR3 here is CASSSWGRDNDEQYF. The CDR3 DNA is TGTGCCAGCAGCTCGTGGGGGCGCGATAACGACGAGCAGTACTTC. The chain combines TRBV11-2 with TRBJ2-7, with D perhaps TRBD1 (6 bases). Deletions cut 4 bases from V and 5 bases from J, with 18 bases between. The length of the CDR3 is 15 residues. Germline V lookup: CDR1 SGHAT, CDR2 FQNNGV. The variable domain in full, completed from reference TRBV11-2 and TRBJ2-7, reads EAGVAQSPRYKIIEKRQSVAFWCNPISGHATLYWYQQILGQGPKLLIQFQNNGVVDDSQLPKDRFSAERLKGVDSTLKIQPAKLEDSAVYLCASSSWGRDNDEQYFGPGTRLTVT.

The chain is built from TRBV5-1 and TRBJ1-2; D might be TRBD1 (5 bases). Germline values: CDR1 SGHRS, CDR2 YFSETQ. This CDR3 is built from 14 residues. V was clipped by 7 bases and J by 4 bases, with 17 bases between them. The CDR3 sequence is CASAEGKGAYGYTF. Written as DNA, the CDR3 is TGCGCCAGCGCGGAGGGGAAAGGGGCCTATGGCTACACCTTC.

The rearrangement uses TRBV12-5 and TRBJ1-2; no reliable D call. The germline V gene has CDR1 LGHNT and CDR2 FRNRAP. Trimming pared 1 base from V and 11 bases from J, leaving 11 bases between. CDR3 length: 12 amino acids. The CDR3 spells CASGLGLGAYTF. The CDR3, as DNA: TGTGCTAGTGGTTTGGGCTTGGGAGCGTACACCTTC.

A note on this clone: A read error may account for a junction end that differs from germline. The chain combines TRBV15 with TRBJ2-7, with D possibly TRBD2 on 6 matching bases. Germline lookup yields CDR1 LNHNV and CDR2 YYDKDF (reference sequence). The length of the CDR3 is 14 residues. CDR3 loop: CATSRERDSFEQYF. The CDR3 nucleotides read TGTGCCACCTCGCGGGAACGGGATTCCTTCGAGCAGTACTTC.

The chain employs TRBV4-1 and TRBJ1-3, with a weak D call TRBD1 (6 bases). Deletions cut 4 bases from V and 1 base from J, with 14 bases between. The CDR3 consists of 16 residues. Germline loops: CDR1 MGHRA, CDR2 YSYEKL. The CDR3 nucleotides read TGCGCCAGCAGCCGATACTTGGACAGTTCTGGAAACACCATATATTTT. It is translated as CASSRYLDSSGNTIYF.

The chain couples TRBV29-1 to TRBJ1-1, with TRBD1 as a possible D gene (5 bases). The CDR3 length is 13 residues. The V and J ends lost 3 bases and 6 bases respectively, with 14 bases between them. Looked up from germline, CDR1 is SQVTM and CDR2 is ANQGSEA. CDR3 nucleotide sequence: TGCAGCGTTGACATGGGGGGTAACTCTGAAGCTTTCTTT. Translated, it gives CSVDMGGNSEAFF.

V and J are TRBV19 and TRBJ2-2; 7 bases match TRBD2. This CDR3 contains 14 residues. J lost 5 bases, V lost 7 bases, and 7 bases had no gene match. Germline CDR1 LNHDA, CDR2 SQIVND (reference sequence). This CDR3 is CASKKRDGTGELFF. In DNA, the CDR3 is TGTGCCAGTAAGAAGCGGGATGGTACCGGGGAGCTGTTTTTT.

The CDR3 DNA reads as TGTGCCAGCAGTGTCGACCCTCCTAGCGGGGTCAAGGGTGAGCAGTTCTTC. Translation gives CASSVDPPSGVKGEQFF. This sequence joins TRBV27 and TRBJ2-1, with TRBD2 identical over 9 bases. V lost 5 bases to trimming and J lost 9 bases; unmatched junction nucleotides: 17. In germline, CDR1 is MNHEY, CDR2 SMNVEV (reference sequence). The CDR3 length is 17 residues.

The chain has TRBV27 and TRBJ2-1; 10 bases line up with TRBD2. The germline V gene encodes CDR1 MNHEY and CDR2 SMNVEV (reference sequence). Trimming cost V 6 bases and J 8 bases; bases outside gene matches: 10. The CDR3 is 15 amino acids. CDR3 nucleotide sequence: TGTGCCAGCAGACGCCTAGCGGGAGCTTTCGATGAGCAGTTCTTC. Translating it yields CASRRLAGAFDEQFF.

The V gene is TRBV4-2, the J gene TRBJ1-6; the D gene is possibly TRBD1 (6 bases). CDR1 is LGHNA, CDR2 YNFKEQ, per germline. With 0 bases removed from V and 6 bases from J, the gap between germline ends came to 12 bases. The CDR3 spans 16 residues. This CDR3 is CASSQELGAGNSPLHF. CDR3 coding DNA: TGTGCCAGCAGCCAAGAACTGGGGGCTGGTAATTCACCCCTCCACTTT.

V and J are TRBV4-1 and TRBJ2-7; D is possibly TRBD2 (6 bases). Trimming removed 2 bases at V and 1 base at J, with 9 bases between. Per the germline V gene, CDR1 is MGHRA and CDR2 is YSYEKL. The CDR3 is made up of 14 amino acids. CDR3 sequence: CASSQISGSYEQYF. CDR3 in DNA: TGCGCCAGCAGCCAAATTAGCGGTTCCTACGAGCAGTACTTC.

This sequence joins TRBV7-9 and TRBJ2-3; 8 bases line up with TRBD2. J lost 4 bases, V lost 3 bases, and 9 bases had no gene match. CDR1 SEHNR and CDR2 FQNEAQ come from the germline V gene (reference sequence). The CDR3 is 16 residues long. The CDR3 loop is CASSFSASGSPDTQYF. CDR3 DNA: TGTGCCAGCAGCTTTAGCGCCAGCGGGAGCCCAGATACGCAGTATTTT.

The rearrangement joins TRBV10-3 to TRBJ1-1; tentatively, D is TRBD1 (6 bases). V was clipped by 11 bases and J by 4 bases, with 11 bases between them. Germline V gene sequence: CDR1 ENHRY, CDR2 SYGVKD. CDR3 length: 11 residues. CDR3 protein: CAAQGITEAFF. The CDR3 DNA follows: TGTGCCGCCCAGGGGATCACTGAAGCTTTCTTT.

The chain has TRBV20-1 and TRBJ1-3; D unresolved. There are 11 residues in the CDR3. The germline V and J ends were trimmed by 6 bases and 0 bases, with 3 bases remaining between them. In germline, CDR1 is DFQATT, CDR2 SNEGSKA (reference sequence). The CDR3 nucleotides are TGCAGTGCCCGCTCTGGAAACACCATATATTTT. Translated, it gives CSARSGNTIYF.

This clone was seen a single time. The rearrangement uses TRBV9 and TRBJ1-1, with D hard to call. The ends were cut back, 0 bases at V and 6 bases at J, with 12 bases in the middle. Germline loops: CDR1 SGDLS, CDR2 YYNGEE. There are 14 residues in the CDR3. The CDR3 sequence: CASSVVDTLAEAFF. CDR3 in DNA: TGTGCCAGCAGCGTAGTAGACACCTTAGCTGAAGCTTTCTTT.

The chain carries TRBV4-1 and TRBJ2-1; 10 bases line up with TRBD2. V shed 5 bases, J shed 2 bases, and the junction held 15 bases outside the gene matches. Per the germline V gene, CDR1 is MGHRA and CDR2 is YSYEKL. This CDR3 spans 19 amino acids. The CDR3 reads CASSTQQLSGLAAYNEQFF. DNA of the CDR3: TGCGCCAGCAGCACTCAACAGCTATCCGGACTAGCGGCCTACAATGAGCAGTTCTTC.

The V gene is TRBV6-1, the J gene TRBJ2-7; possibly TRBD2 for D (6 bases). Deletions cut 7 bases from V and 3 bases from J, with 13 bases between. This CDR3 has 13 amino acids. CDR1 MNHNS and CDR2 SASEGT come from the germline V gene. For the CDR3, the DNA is TGTGCCAGCAAGGTGGGAGGCATCTACGAGCAGTACTTC. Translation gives CASKVGGIYEQYF.

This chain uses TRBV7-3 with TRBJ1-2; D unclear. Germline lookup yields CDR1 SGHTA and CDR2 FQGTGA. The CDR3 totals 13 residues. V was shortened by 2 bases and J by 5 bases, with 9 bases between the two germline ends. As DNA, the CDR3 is TGTGCCAGCAGCTTAGGGCCGTCATATGGCTACACCTTC. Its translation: CASSLGPSYGYTF.

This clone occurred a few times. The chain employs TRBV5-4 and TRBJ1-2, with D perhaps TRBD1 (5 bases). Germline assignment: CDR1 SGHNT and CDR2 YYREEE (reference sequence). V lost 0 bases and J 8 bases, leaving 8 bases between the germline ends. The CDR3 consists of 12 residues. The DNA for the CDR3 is TGTGCCAGCAGCTTGGAATCAGGGGGCTACACCTTC. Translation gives CASSLESGGYTF.

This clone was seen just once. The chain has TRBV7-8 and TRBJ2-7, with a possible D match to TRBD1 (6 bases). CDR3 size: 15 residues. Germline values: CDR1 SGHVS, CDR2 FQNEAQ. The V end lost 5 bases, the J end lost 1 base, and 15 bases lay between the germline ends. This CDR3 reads CASSPSLGQSYEQYF. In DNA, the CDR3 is TGTGCCAGCAGCCCCTCACTCGGACAGTCCTACGAGCAGTACTTC.

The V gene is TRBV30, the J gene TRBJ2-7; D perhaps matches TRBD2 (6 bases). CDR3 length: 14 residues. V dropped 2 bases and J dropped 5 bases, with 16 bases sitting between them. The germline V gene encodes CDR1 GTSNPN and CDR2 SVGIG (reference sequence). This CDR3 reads CAWSPGGVYHEQYF. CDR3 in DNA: TGTGCCTGGAGTCCTGGCGGGGTTTATCACGAGCAGTACTTC.

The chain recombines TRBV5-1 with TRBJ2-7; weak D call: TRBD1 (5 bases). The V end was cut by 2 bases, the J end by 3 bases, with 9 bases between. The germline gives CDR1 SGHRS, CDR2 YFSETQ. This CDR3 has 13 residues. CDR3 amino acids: CASSFRDGYEQYF. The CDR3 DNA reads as TGCGCCAGCAGCTTCAGGGATGGCTACGAGCAGTACTTC.

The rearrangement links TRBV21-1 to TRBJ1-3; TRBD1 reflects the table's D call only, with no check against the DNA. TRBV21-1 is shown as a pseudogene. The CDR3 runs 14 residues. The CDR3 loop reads CASNDRGLENTIYF. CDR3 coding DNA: TGTGCCAGCAACGACAGGGGGCTAGAAAACACCATATATTTT.

CDR3 sequence (DNA): TGTGCCAGCAGTGAAAGTCCTGACAATTTCGTCGATGAGCAGTTCTTC. Protein sequence: CASSESPDNFVDEQFF. The V call is TRBV6-1, the J call TRBJ2-1; D unclear. Germline-derived CDR1 and CDR2 are MNHNS and SASEGT. The CDR3 is 16 amino acids. V shed 2 bases and J shed 8 bases, with 19 bases lying between them.

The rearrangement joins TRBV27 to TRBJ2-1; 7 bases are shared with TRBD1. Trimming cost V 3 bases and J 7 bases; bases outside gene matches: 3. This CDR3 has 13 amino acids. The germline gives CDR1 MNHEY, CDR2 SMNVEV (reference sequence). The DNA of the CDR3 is TGTGCCAGCAGTTTTGGGGACAGAAATGAGCAGTTCTTC. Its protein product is CASSFGDRNEQFF.

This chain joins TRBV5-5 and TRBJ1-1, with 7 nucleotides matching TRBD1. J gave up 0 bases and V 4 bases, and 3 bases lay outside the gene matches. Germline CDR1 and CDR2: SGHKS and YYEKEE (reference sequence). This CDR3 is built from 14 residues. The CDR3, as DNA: TGTGCCAGCAGCAGGGGACAGTTGAACACTGAAGCTTTCTTT. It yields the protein CASSRGQLNTEAFF.

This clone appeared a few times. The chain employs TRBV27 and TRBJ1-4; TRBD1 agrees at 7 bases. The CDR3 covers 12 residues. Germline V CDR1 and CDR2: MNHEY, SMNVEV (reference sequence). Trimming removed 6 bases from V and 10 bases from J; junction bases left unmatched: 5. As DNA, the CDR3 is TGTGCCAGCAGGAGGACAGGCGGAAAACTGTTTTTT. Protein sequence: CASRRTGGKLFF. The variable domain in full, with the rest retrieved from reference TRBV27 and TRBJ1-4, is EAQVTQNPRYLITVTGKKLTVTCSQNMNHEYMSWYRQDPGLGLRQIYYSMNVEVTDKGDVPEGYKVSRKEKRNFPLILESPSPNQTSLYFCASRRTGGKLFFGSGTQLSVL.